This T cell receptor beta chain originates from a study of Ad26.COV2.S vaccination and SARS-CoV-2 variants. Assay used: immunoSEQ multiplex PCR; TCRdb lists only in-frame clones, some missing. The sample yields under 150,000 clones, more than 80% seen once. Germline loops: CDR1 SGHAT, CDR2 FQNNGV. The CDR3 sequence is 18 residues long. Losses at the gene ends were 4 bases for V and 4 bases for J; bases not matched to a gene: 16. Study conclusions and caveats: Substantial response breadth was reportedly seen for spike-specific CD8+ and CD4+ T cells after vaccination. Placebo recipients trailed vaccine recipients in spike-specific TCR breadth.

With regard to this clone: Its antigen is not identified.

Material: peripheral blood, obtained after recovery from COVID-19. This receptor was obtained from a human donor who had recovered from COVID-19. The chain is built from TRBV11-2 and TRBJ2-1; 7 nucleotides match TRBD1. The CDR3 sequence is CASSWPSGGTALYNEQFF. Written as DNA, the CDR3 is TGTGCCAGCAGCTGGCCTTCGGGTGGGACAGCCCTTTACAATGAGCAGTTCTTC. Based on the CDR3 plus reference TRBV11-2 and TRBJ2-1, the full variable domain is EAGVAQSPRYKIIEKRQSVAFWCNPISGHATLYWYQQILGQGPKLLIQFQNNGVVDDSQLPKDRFSAERLKGVDSTLKIQPAKLEDSAVYLCASSWPSGGTALYNEQFFGPGTRLTVL.